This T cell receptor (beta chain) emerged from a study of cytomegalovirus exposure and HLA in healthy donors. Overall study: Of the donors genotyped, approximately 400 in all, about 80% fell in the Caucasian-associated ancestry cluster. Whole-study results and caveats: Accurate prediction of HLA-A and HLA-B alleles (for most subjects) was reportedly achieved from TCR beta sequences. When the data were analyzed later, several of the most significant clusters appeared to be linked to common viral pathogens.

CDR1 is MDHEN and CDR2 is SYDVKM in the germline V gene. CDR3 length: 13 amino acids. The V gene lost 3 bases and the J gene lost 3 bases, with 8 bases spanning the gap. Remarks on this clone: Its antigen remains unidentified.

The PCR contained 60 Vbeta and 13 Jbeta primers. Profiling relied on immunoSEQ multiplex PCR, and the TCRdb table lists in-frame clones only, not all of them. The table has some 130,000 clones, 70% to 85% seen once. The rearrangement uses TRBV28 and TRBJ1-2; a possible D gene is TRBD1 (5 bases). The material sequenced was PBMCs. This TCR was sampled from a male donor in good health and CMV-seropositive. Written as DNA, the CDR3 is TGTGCCAGCAGTTTGGGCAGGGACTATGGCTACACCTTC. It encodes CASSLGRDYGYTF.